This is a list of T cell receptor beta chains from one sample in a study of T cells expressing NK-cell markers. TCRdb re-called the 5' RACE reads and gives one entry per CDR3 protein, without DNA. The sample totals approximately 460,000 distinct CDR3 sequences. Source material: blood T cells: a sorted CD56 or NKG2C T cell subset, CD4+ or CD8+ T cells, or bulk PBMC T cells (not recorded which). These receptors all stem from a woman between 18 and 75 years old in good health. Each CDR3 is given with its conserved first and last residue.

len: 17
j_gene: TRBJ2-7
v_gene: TRBV13
CDR3aa: CASSLYRPGQGAYEQYF

len: 15
j_gene: TRBJ1-2
v_gene: TRBV7-9
CDR3aa: CASSSPRRADYGYTF

len: 15
j_gene: TRBJ2-4
v_gene: TRBV7-2
CDR3aa: CASSLLSHTKNIQYF

len: 17
j_gene: TRBJ2-1
v_gene: TRBV7-3
CDR3aa: CASSLMGGLAGYNEQFF

len: 14
j_gene: TRBJ2-1
v_gene: TRBV6-2/TRBV6-3
CDR3aa: CASSSVLAYNEQFF

len: 15
j_gene: TRBJ1-6
v_gene: TRBV6-4
CDR3aa: CASSDSGGANSPLHF

len: 18
j_gene: TRBJ2-1
v_gene: TRBV29-1
CDR3aa: CSVSRFGLAGAPYNEQFF

len: 17
j_gene: TRBJ2-3
v_gene: TRBV5-4
CDR3aa: CASSSAGQGLRTDTQYF

len: 15
j_gene: TRBJ1-6
v_gene: TRBV27
CDR3aa: CASGIWTGVDSPLHF

len: 16
j_gene: TRBJ2-1
v_gene: TRBV9
CDR3aa: CASSVKFGTSLNEQFF

len: 15
j_gene: TRBJ2-1
v_gene: TRBV4-3
CDR3aa: CASSQEALAGGGQFF

len: 15
j_gene: TRBJ1-4
v_gene: TRBV7-9
CDR3aa: CASSPKETPGEKLFF

len: 15
j_gene: TRBJ2-3
v_gene: TRBV30
CDR3aa: CAWSVFSGGTDTQYF

len: 17
j_gene: TRBJ1-1
v_gene: TRBV12-3/TRBV12-4
CDR3aa: CASNPGQGVRMNTEAFF

len: 16
j_gene: TRBJ2-2
v_gene: TRBV20-1
CDR3aa: CSAPDPEAVNTGELFF